This T cell receptor (beta chain) was documented in a study of siplizumab effects on memory and regulatory T cells. This clone appeared a few times. Its specificity is not known. Sequenced by immunoSEQ multiplex PCR; TCRdb stores in-frame clones only, minus some. The sample yields about 100,000 clones, roughly 94% seen once. With 8 bases clipped from V and 2 bases from J, the junction kept 10 bases outside the gene matches. This CDR3 contains 15 residues. Looked up from germline, CDR1 is MGHDK and CDR2 is SYGVNS. Study-wide results and caveats: Controls showed an average of roughly 25% Treg-derived mappable alloreactive CD4+ clones, while siplizumab showed 60% to 80%.

This TCR came from a human donor in good health. Specimen: Tregs sorted from blood. The chain employs TRBV25-1 and TRBJ2-7; 9 bases line up with TRBD2. This CDR3 reads CASSSRASGTYEQYF. The CDR3 bases are TGTGCCAGCTCCTCCCGGGCTAGCGGGACCTACGAGCAGTACTTC.